The 29 T cell receptor beta chains below come from one sample, sequenced in a study of blood T cell repertoires in COVID-19 (dated by TCRdb to 2020 to 2022). Preparation of the library involved the immunoSEQ multiplex PCR assay. As stored in TCRdb, this immuneACCESS dataset retains in-frame rearrangements with V and J assigned. A fraction of the clones does not appear; measured against another copy, unresolved V genes explain less than half of the discrepancy, and the remainder lacks a known reason. For this sample there are under 95,000 clones; about nine tenths appear just once. Around 6.7% of the sample belongs to the ten largest clones. The material sequenced was peripheral blood. The origin of the receptors is a woman in her fifties or sixties with acute or convalescent COVID-19.

This sequence joins TRBV11-2 and TRBJ2-7, with D possibly TRBD2 on 6 matching bases. From germline, CDR1 is SGHAT and CDR2 FQNNGV. Trimming stripped 2 bases from V and 3 bases from J, with 11 bases between. The CDR3 has 14 residues. This chain's CDR3 is CASSLMRGGYEQYF. In DNA form, the CDR3 reads TGTGCCAGCAGCTTAATGCGGGGAGGCTACGAGCAGTACTTC.

A single count supports this clone. This chain connects TRBV19 to TRBJ1-6, with a possible D match to TRBD1 (6 bases). This CDR3 region has 16 residues. Per the germline V gene, CDR1 is LNHDA and CDR2 is SQIVND (reference sequence). V lost 5 bases, J lost 0 bases, and 11 bases lay in between. CDR3 DNA sequence: TGTGCCAGTAGTTCCCCGGACAGCTCCTATAATTCACCCCTCCACTTT. Residues: CASSSPDSSYNSPLHF.

V usage is TRBV10-1 and J usage is TRBJ1-2, with D tentatively TRBD1 (5 bases). Germline loops: CDR1 WNHNN, CDR2 SYGVQD (reference sequence). The CDR3 contains 19 residues. Between the trimmed V and J ends, which lost 1 base and 1 base, there was a span of 22 bases. CDR3 sequence: CASSELLGPWVELNYGYTF. CDR3 DNA: TGCGCCAGCAGTGAGTTATTGGGGCCATGGGTCGAACTTAACTATGGCTACACCTTC.

This chain links TRBV19 with TRBJ2-4, with 8 bases that match TRBD1. Trimming cost V 7 bases and J 6 bases; bases outside gene matches: 5. The CDR3 runs 13 residues. Germline V gene data show CDR1 as LNHDA and CDR2 as SQIVND (reference sequence). CDR3 amino acids: CASKDDRGNIQYF. CDR3 nucleotide sequence: TGTGCCAGTAAAGACGACAGGGGAAACATTCAGTACTTC. Filled out from reference TRBV19 and TRBJ2-4, the complete variable domain reads DGGITQSPKYLFRKEGQNVTLSCEQNLNHDAMYWYRQDPGQGLRLIYYSQIVNDFQKGDIAEGYSVSREKKESFPLTVTSAQKNPTAFYLCASKDDRGNIQYFGAGTRLSVL.

This clone appeared once. This sequence joins TRBV28 and TRBJ2-7, with TRBD1 identical over 8 bases. The germline gives CDR1 MDHEN, CDR2 SYDVKM. V dropped 6 bases and J dropped 1; count of bases not matched to a gene: 8. The CDR3 consists of 15 residues. The CDR3 here is CASRLGTGDSYEQYF. CDR3 bases: TGTGCCAGCAGACTCGGGACAGGTGATTCCTACGAGCAGTACTTC.

The chain links TRBV13 to TRBJ1-2; the D is unclear. Trimming cost V 4 bases and J 5 bases, with 11 bases left between them. The CDR3 spans 13 residues. Per germline, CDR1 PRHDT and CDR2 FYEKMQ (reference sequence). CDR3 sequence reads: CASSSGRNYGYTF. CDR3 coding DNA: TGTGCCAGCAGCTCGGGAAGAAATTATGGCTACACCTTC.

The genes are TRBV10-3 and TRBJ1-2, with a weak D call TRBD1 (5 bases). The CDR3 contains 15 residues. Trimming pared 0 bases from V and 3 bases from J, leaving 11 bases between. From germline, CDR1 is ENHRY and CDR2 SYGVKD. CDR3 protein: CAISESPGQYYGYTF. In DNA, the CDR3 is TGTGCCATCAGTGAGTCCCCAGGGCAGTACTATGGCTACACCTTC.

This rearrangement joins TRBV7-2 to TRBJ1-2, with a possible D match to TRBD1 (6 bases). Per the germline V gene, CDR1 is SGHTA and CDR2 is FQGNSA. The CDR3 is made up of 15 amino acids. Trimming left V 5 bases short and J 2 bases short, with 15 bases between. CDR3 nucleotide sequence: TGTGCCAGCAGCCTACCGACCGGGACAAACTATGGCTACACCTTC. Its translation: CASSLPTGTNYGYTF.

V is TRBV12-3 or TRBV12-4 and J is TRBJ2-3; the match to TRBD2 covers 7 bases. V was clipped by 8 bases and J by 5 bases; unmatched bases: 4. The CDR3 has 12 residues. In nucleotides, the CDR3 is TGTGCCAGCGGCGGGAGCGGAGATACGCAGTATTTT. Protein sequence: CASGGSGDTQYF.

The CDR3 loop is CASSEDALGGTEAFF. The DNA for the CDR3 is TGTGCCAGCAGTGAAGATGCCCTCGGGGGCACTGAAGCTTTCTTT. The J gene is TRBJ1-1, the V gene TRBV2, with D possibly TRBD1 on 5 matching bases. The CDR3 length is 15 residues. The V and J ends lost 1 base and 4 bases respectively, with 13 bases between them. From germline, CDR1 is SNHLY and CDR2 FYNNEI.

The genes are TRBV28 and TRBJ1-2; D is unclear. The CDR3 contains 11 residues. V was shortened by 4 bases and J by 7 bases, with 7 bases between the two germline ends. The germline CDR1 and CDR2 sequences are MDHEN and SYDVKM. Here the CDR3 reads CASSSRVGYTF. The CDR3 DNA reads TGTGCCAGCAGTTCAAGAGTTGGCTACACCTTC.

The gene calls are TRBV12-3 or TRBV12-4 and TRBJ2-1; D remains unclear. V lost 1 base to trimming and J lost 11 bases, with 12 bases between them. CDR3 length: 13 amino acids. CDR3 residues: CASSLGPGSKQFF. The CDR3 region has the DNA TGTGCCAGCAGTTTAGGGCCCGGGTCGAAGCAGTTCTTC.

The CDR3 sequence: CAWRRAPGGTGNTIYF. For the CDR3, the DNA is TGTGCCTGGAGACGGGCCCCAGGGGGCACTGGAAACACCATATATTTT. This chain joins TRBV30 and TRBJ1-3, with 8 positions matching TRBD1. This CDR3 is 16 amino acids long. CDR1 and CDR2 (germline): GTSNPN, SVGIG (reference sequence). V dropped 3 bases and J dropped 2; count of bases not matched to a gene: 9.

The V and J genes are TRBV30 and TRBJ2-3; D not certain. V was pared by 0 bases and J by 4 bases, with 5 bases between. Germline-derived CDR1 and CDR2 are GTSNPN and SVGIG (reference sequence). CDR3 length: 12 residues. The CDR3 spells CAWSVLPDTQYF. DNA for the CDR3: TGTGCCTGGAGTGTACTACCAGATACGCAGTATTTT.

The rearrangement uses TRBV7-3 and TRBJ2-1; 11 nucleotides line up with TRBD2. The CDR3 sequence is 15 residues long. Trimming removed 5 bases from V and 9 bases from J; junction bases left unmatched: 9. The V gene's germline CDR1 is SGHTA and CDR2 FQGTGA. The CDR3 coding sequence is TGTGCCAGCAGCCAAACTAGCGGGGGACTTAGTGAGCAGTTCTTC. Translation: CASSQTSGGLSEQFF.

The CDR3 nucleotides are TGTGCCAGCAGCTTAAACGGTATGAACACTGAAGCTTTCTTT. Its protein is CASSLNGMNTEAFF. The J gene is TRBJ1-1, the V gene TRBV11-1; D remains ambiguous. The germline V gene encodes CDR1 SGHAT and CDR2 FQDESV (reference sequence). Trimming left V 2 bases short and J 0 bases short, with 7 bases between. The CDR3 consists of 14 residues.

The chain joins TRBV7-2 to TRBJ2-7, with D tentatively TRBD2 (6 bases). The CDR3 has 12 amino acids. The V and J ends lost 7 bases and 6 bases respectively, with 13 bases between them. Germline CDR1 reads SGHTA; CDR2 reads FQGNSA. CDR3 loop: CASTRGKSEQYF. The CDR3 bases are TGTGCCAGCACCCGGGGGAAGTCCGAGCAGTACTTC.

The gene calls are TRBV5-8 and TRBJ1-1; possibly TRBD1 for D (5 bases). The CDR3 contains 13 residues. The germline CDR1 and CDR2 sequences are SGHTS and YDEGEE. The V and J ends lost 6 bases and 4 bases respectively, with 13 bases between them. In DNA, the CDR3 is TGTGCCAGCAAGAAAGGGGTGGTCACTGAAGCTTTCTTT. The encoded protein is CASKKGVVTEAFF.

This clone was seen a few times. The chain carries TRBV10-1 and TRBJ1-4; D not resolved. CDR3 length equals 17 residues. V dropped 4 bases and J dropped 0 bases, with 15 bases sitting between them. Germline-derived CDR1 and CDR2 are WNHNN and SYGVQD (reference sequence). Here the CDR3 reads CASSGVRSLATNEKLFF. The CDR3 nucleotides read TGCGCCAGCAGTGGAGTCCGGAGTCTGGCAACTAATGAAAAACTGTTTTTT.

The chain uses TRBV30 and TRBJ2-3; 12 positions match TRBD2. Germline values: CDR1 GTSNPN, CDR2 SVGIG (reference sequence). CDR3 size: 14 residues. J was trimmed by 7 bases and V by 3 bases; bases with no gene match: 5. CDR3 DNA: TGTGCCTGGAGGGCTAGCGGGGGGGCCCATACGCAGTATTTT. Amino acid sequence: CAWRASGGAHTQYF.

This clone was seen a handful of times. The V and J genes are TRBV11-2 and TRBJ1-4, with a weak D call TRBD1 (6 bases). This CDR3 is 15 amino acids long. Germline CDR1 reads SGHAT; CDR2 reads FQNNGV. Trimming removed 4 bases from V and 4 bases from J, with 13 bases in between. The CDR3 spells CASSYQGRLNEKLFF. The CDR3 DNA is TGTGCCAGCAGCTACCAGGGGCGCCTTAATGAAAAACTGTTTTTT.

V usage is TRBV6-2 or TRBV6-3 and J usage is TRBJ1-1; no clear D. CDR1 is MNHEY and CDR2 is SVGEGT in the germline V gene. There are 13 residues in the CDR3. V gave up 2 bases and J gave up 4 bases, with 8 bases separating them. The CDR3 DNA sequence: TGTGCCAGCAGTTACGACACGGTCACTGAAGCTTTCTTT. Translating it yields CASSYDTVTEAFF.

The rearrangement joins TRBV7-6 to TRBJ2-5; D perhaps matches TRBD2 (6 bases). The germline V gene has CDR1 SGHVS and CDR2 FNYEAQ. The V end lost 7 bases, the J end lost 2 bases, and 11 bases lay between the germline ends. This CDR3 is built from 13 residues. The CDR3 region is CASMRDLQETQYF. CDR3 sequence (DNA): TGTGCCAGCATGCGGGACCTGCAAGAGACCCAGTACTTC.

The chain couples TRBV7-2 to TRBJ1-4, with unresolved D. The length of the CDR3 is 16 residues. With 4 bases removed from V and 3 bases from J, the gap between germline ends came to 15 bases. The germline V gene encodes CDR1 SGHTA and CDR2 FQGNSA. This CDR3 is CASSYRGLAANEKLFF. The CDR3 coding sequence is TGTGCCAGCAGCTATCGTGGACTGGCGGCTAATGAAAAACTGTTTTTT.

This clone has just a few counts. This chain connects TRBV7-8 to TRBJ2-1, with 8 bases matching TRBD2. Trimming took 6 bases from V and 3 from J; bases not matched to a gene: 10. The CDR3 runs 16 residues. Looked up from germline, CDR1 is SGHVS and CDR2 is FQNEAQ. Here the CDR3 reads CASRLSGGPYYNEQFF. The DNA of the CDR3 is TGTGCCAGCAGGCTGAGCGGGGGACCTTACTACAATGAGCAGTTCTTC. The whole variable domain, filled in from reference TRBV7-8 and TRBJ2-1, reads GAGVSQSPRYKVAKRGQDVALRCDPISGHVSLFWYQQALGQGPEFLTYFQNEAQLDKSGLPSDRFFAERPEGSVSTLKIQRTQQEDSAVYLCASRLSGGPYYNEQFFGPGTRLTVL.

This clone was observed a few times. CDR3 nucleotides: TGTGCCACCAGCAGAGGTACTAGCGGGAGCAGGGCCTACGAGCAGTACTTC. Translation gives CATSRGTSGSRAYEQYF. The chain links TRBV15 to TRBJ2-7; 11 bases match TRBD2. The CDR3 loop spans 17 amino acids. V shed 1 base, J shed 2 bases, and the junction held 7 bases outside the gene matches. Germline values: CDR1 LNHNV, CDR2 YYDKDF (reference sequence).

This chain joins TRBV4-2 and TRBJ2-5, with D possibly TRBD1 on 6 matching bases. Trimming stripped 0 bases from V and 7 bases from J, with 18 bases between. The germline gives CDR1 LGHNA, CDR2 YNFKEQ. CDR3 length: 16 amino acids. The DNA of the CDR3 is TGTGCCAGCAGCCAAGAAAGAGGGGGACACCTAGGGACCCAGTACTTC. It codes for CASSQERGGHLGTQYF.

This clone came up once. This chain joins TRBV5-1 and TRBJ1-1; D unclear. With 5 bases removed from V and 5 bases from J, the gap between germline ends came to 13 bases. Germline V gene data show CDR1 as SGHRS and CDR2 as YFSETQ. This CDR3 is built from 13 residues. The CDR3 DNA is TGCGCCAGCAGGGAGTGGGTAGGTACTGAAGCTTTCTTT. Translated: CASREWVGTEAFF.

The rearrangement links TRBV6-2 or TRBV6-3 to TRBJ2-7, with 9 bases lining up with TRBD1. The CDR3 sequence is 12 residues long. Germline loops: CDR1 MNHEY, CDR2 SVGEGT. J lost 6 bases, V lost 6 bases, and 3 bases had no gene match. Written as DNA, the CDR3 is TGTGCCAGCAGCGGGGACAGGGCCGAGCAGTACTTC. Its translation: CASSGDRAEQYF.